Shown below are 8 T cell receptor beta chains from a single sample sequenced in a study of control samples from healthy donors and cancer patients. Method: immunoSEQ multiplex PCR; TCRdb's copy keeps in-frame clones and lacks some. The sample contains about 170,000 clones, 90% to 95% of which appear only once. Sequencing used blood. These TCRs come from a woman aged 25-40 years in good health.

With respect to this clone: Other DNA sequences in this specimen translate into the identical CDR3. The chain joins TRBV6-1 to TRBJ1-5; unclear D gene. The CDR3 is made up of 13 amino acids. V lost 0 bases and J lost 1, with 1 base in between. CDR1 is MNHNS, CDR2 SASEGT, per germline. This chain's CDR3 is CASSEASNQPQHF. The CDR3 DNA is TGTGCCAGCAGTGAAGCCAGCAATCAGCCCCAGCATTTT.

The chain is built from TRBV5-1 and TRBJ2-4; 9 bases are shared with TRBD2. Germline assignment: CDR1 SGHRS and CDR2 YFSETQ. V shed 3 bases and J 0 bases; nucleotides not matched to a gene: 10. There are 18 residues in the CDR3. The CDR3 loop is CASSYSGGQLLAKNIQYF. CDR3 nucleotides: TGCGCCAGCAGCTACAGCGGGGGGCAACTACTAGCCAAAAACATTCAGTACTTC.

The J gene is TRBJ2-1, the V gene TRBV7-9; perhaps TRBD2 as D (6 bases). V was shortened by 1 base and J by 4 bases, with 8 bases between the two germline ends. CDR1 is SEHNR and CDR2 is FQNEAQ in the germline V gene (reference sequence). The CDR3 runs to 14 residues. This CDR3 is CASSLGGDYNEQFF. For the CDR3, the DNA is TGTGCCAGCAGCTTAGGCGGGGATTACAATGAGCAGTTCTTC.

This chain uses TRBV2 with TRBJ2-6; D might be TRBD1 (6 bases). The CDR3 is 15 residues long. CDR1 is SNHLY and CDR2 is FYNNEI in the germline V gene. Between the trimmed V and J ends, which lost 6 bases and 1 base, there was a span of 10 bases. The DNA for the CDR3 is TGTGCCAGCAGCCCAGACAGGTCTGGGGCCAACGTCCTGACTTTC. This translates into CASSPDRSGANVLTF.

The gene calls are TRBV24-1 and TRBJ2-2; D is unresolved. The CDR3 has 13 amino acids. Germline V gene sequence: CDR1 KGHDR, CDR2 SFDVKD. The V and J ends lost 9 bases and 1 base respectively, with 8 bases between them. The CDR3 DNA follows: TGTGCCACCCCGGACGGGAACACCGGGGAGCTGTTTTTT. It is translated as CATPDGNTGELFF.

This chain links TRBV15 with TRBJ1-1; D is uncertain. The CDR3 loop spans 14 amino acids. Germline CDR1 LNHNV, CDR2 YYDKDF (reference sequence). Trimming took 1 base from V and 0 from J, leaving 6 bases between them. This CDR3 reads CATSRVEMNTEAFF. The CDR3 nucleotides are TGTGCCACCAGCAGAGTGGAAATGAACACTGAAGCTTTCTTT.

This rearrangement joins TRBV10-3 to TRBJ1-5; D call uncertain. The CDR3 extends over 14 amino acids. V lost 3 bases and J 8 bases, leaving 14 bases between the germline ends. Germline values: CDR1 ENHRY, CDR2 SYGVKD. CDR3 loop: CAISDRSGEKPQHF. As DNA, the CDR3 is TGTGCCATCAGTGACAGGAGCGGGGAAAAGCCCCAGCATTTT.

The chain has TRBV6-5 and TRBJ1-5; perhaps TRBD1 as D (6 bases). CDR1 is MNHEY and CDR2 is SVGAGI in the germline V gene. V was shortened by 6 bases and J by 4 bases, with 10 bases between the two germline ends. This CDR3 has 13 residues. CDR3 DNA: TGTGCCAGCAGCAGGGGTGGAAATCAGCCCCAGCATTTT. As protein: CASSRGGNQPQHF.